This T cell receptor beta chain emerged from a study of cytomegalovirus exposure and HLA in healthy donors. Profiling relied on immunoSEQ multiplex PCR, and the TCRdb table lists in-frame clones only, not all of them. The sample consists of some 240,000 clones, around 87% of them appearing once. Trimming took 5 bases from V and 0 from J, leaving 11 bases between them. In germline, CDR1 is LNHDA, CDR2 SQIVND (reference sequence). The CDR3 runs 15 residues. Regarding this clone: Antigen: not known.

Study-wide results and caveats: The study flagged roughly 160 TCR beta chains as cytomegalovirus-associated. In the roughly 120 validation repertoires, a later analysis found that first-cohort TCR clusters tended to co-occur.

The sequence was collected from a woman between 18 and 30 years old in good health and CMV-seropositive. Sequenced material: PBMCs. The V gene is TRBV19, the J gene TRBJ1-3; D is unclear. Here the CDR3 reads CASSFLPSSGNTIYF. As DNA, the CDR3 is TGTGCCAGTAGTTTTCTGCCCAGCTCTGGAAACACCATATATTTT.